This T cell receptor (beta chain) was recorded in a study of blood T cells in healthy people across ages. Every donor contributed about 10 milliliters of peripheral blood by blood draw. A minimum of 6 million PBMCs was isolated per sample. Primers used in a second PCR of about 7 to 12 cycles were a sample-barcoded 5' primer and a J-beta primer mix. TCRdb analysed the 5' RACE reads with MiXCR anew, one entry per CDR3 protein. Of fewer than 1 million distinct CDR3 sequences in the sample, roughly 44% were seen once. The material sequenced was blood. This receptor was taken from a man in his 60s in good health.

The CDR3 nucleotides are TGTGCCAGCAGGGGTTACACTAACTATGGCTACACCTTC. Protein: CASRGYTNYGYTF. The genes are TRBV6-2 or TRBV6-3 and TRBJ1-2; no firm D call. The V and J ends lost 6 bases and 0 bases respectively, with 8 bases between them. The germline V gene has CDR1 MNHEY and CDR2 SVGEGT. This CDR3 contains 13 residues.